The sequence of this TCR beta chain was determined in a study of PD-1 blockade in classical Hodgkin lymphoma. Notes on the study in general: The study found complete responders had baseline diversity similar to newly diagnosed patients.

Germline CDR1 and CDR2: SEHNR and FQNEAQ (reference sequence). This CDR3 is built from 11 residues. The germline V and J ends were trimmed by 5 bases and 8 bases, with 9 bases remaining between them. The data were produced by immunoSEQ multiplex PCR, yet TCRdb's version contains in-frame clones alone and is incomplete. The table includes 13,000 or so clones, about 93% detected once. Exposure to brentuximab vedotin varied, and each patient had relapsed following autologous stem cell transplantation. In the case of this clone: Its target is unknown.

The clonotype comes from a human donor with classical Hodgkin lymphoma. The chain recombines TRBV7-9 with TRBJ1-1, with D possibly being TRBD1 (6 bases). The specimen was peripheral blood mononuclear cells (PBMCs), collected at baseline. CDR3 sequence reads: CASSRTGEAFF. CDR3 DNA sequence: TGTGCCAGCAGCCGCACAGGGGAAGCTTTCTTT.